The rows below give T cell receptor beta chains drawn from one sample of a study of control samples from healthy donors and cancer patients. The assay was immunoSEQ multiplex PCR, and TCRdb's table has in-frame clones only and misses some. In the table there are about 96,000 clones, 85% to 95% of which are singletons. Sample: blood. These receptors were taken from a young man in good health. CDR3s include the opening cysteine and the closing phenylalanine or tryptophan. Each record gives: D gene, J gene, clone size, V gene, CDR3 protein, CDR3 DNA. The D gene is left open where the match is weak. Size is omitted from some rows. Given values are once, few, many or a class for expanded clones.

>TRBD2|TRBJ2-1|NA|TRBV15
CATSSGLAPNNEQFF
TGTGCCACCAGCAGTGGACTAGCGCCAAACAATGAGCAGTTCTTC
>NA|TRBJ1-3|NA|TRBV19
CASSIVSSSGNTIYF
TGTGCCAGTAGTATAGTTAGCAGCTCTGGAAACACCATATATTTT
>NA|TRBJ1-4|NA|TRBV27
CASSFLGGEKLFF
TGTGCCAGCAGTTTCCTCGGGGGTGAAAAACTGTTTTTT
>TRBD2|TRBJ2-1|NA|TRBV7-8
CASSLSTSNFF
TGTGCCAGCAGCCTATCGACTAGCAATTTCTTC
>NA|TRBJ1-5|NA|TRBV5-1
CASSLEGLSGQPQHF
TGCGCCAGCAGCTTGGAAGGTTTGAGTGGACAGCCCCAGCATTTT
>NA|TRBJ2-1|NA|TRBV24-1
CATSDFRGGSSYNEQFF
TGTGCCACCAGTGATTTTAGGGGGGGGTCCTCCTACAATGAGCAGTTCTTC
>NA|TRBJ2-2|NA|TRBV2
CASSESHNTGELFF
TGTGCCAGCAGTGAATCACACAACACCGGGGAGCTGTTTTTT
>NA|TRBJ2-1|NA|TRBV6-4
CASSATHGGEQFF
TGTGCCAGCAGTGCAACACATGGAGGTGAGCAGTTCTTC
>NA|TRBJ1-1|NA|TRBV10-1
CASSESSVSALTEAFF
TGCGCCAGCAGTGAGTCGTCGGTTTCGGCCCTCACTGAAGCTTTCTTT
>NA|TRBJ2-5|NA|TRBV9
CASSLLGGQKETQYF
TGTGCCAGCAGCCTGTTGGGGGGACAGAAAGAGACCCAGTACTTC
>NA|TRBJ2-1|NA|TRBV12-3/TRBV12-4
CASSYDRGQFF
TGTGCCAGCAGCTACGACCGGGGGCAGTTCTTC
>TRBD1|TRBJ1-1|NA|TRBV11-2
CASSSGTAEAFF
TGTGCCAGCAGCTCCGGGACAGCTGAAGCTTTCTTT
>TRBD2|TRBJ2-1|NA|TRBV2
CASSVTSGMVGSKDEQFF
TGTGCCAGCAGTGTGACTAGCGGGATGGTCGGCTCGAAAGATGAGCAGTTCTTC
>NA|TRBJ1-2|NA|TRBV29-1
CSVGAVGDGYTF
TGCAGCGTAGGGGCAGTCGGAGATGGCTACACCTTC
>NA|TRBJ1-6|NA|TRBV7-2
CASSLRHRSSYNSPLHF
TGTGCCAGCAGCTTAAGGCACAGGAGCTCCTATAATTCACCCCTCCACTTT
>TRBD2|TRBJ2-3|NA|TRBV9
CASSFSGTSGNTQYF
TGTGCCAGCAGCTTCTCCGGGACTAGCGGGAATACGCAGTATTTT
>NA|TRBJ1-4|NA|TRBV12-3/TRBV12-4
CASSLTSGKRMFF
TGTGCCAGCAGTTTAACTAGTGGAAAAAGAATGTTTTTT
>NA|TRBJ2-4|NA|TRBV7-8
CASSLMGKAKNIQYF
TGTGCCAGCAGCTTAATGGGGAAAGCCAAAAACATTCAGTACTTC
>NA|TRBJ1-4|NA|TRBV6-2/TRBV6-3
CASSHFRQENEKLFF
TGTGCCAGCAGTCACTTCCGACAGGAAAATGAAAAACTGTTTTTT
>TRBD2|TRBJ2-3|NA|TRBV11-3
CASSRGTSGRAQDTQYF
TGTGCCAGCAGCCGGGGGACTAGCGGGAGGGCGCAAGATACGCAGTATTTT
>TRBD1|TRBJ1-5|NA|TRBV19
CASSPGTGWHQPQHF
TGTGCCAGTAGTCCCGGGACAGGGTGGCATCAGCCCCAGCATTTT
>NA|TRBJ1-2|NA|TRBV6-5
CASSYLGTEGYTF
TGTGCCAGCAGTTACCTAGGGACGGAGGGCTACACCTTC
>TRBD1|TRBJ2-1|once|TRBV13
CASTTGQGYNEQFF
TGTGCCAGCACCACGGGACAGGGATACAATGAGCAGTTCTTC
>NA|TRBJ1-3|once|TRBV5-6
CASSYGEGNTIYF
TGTGCCAGCAGCTACGGGGAGGGAAACACCATATATTTT
>NA|TRBJ1-4|once|TRBV19
CASTARNNEKLFF
TGTGCCAGTACAGCGCGGAATAATGAAAAACTGTTTTTT
>TRBD2|TRBJ2-7|NA|TRBV27
CASSLLYAGGSSYEQYF
TGTGCCAGCAGTTTATTGTACGCGGGAGGGAGCTCCTACGAGCAGTACTTC
>NA|TRBJ1-3|once|TRBV5-1
CASSLVSSAGNTIYF
TGCGCCAGCAGCTTGGTCAGTTCGGCTGGAAACACCATATATTTT
>TRBD2|TRBJ2-1|NA|TRBV29-1
CSVEGLAGADEQFF
TGCAGCGTTGAAGGACTAGCGGGAGCCGATGAGCAGTTCTTC
>NA|TRBJ2-7|NA|TRBV7-9
CASSLSGAYEQYF
TGTGCCAGCAGCCTTAGTGGAGCCTACGAGCAGTACTTC
>NA|TRBJ1-2|NA|TRBV7-9
CASSGPPAAGNGYGYTF
TGTGCCAGCAGCGGACCCCCAGCGGCGGGGAACGGTTATGGCTACACCTTC
>NA|TRBJ1-1|NA|TRBV6-2/TRBV6-3
CASSYNSRGRGNTEAFF
TGTGCCAGCAGTTACAATAGTCGGGGGAGAGGGAACACTGAAGCTTTCTTT
>NA|TRBJ1-3|NA|TRBV4-3
CASSQDLYSGNTIYF
TGCGCCAGCAGCCAAGATTTATACTCTGGAAACACCATATATTTT
>NA|TRBJ2-7|NA|TRBV10-3
CAISGGEDEQYF
TGTGCCATCAGTGGAGGGGAGGACGAGCAGTACTTC
>TRBD1|TRBJ2-1|once|TRBV7-6
CASSTRQGMSYNEQFF
TGTGCCAGCAGTACCCGACAGGGGATGTCCTACAATGAGCAGTTCTTC
>NA|TRBJ2-1|NA|TRBV4-1
CASSRPKDSESSYNEQFF
TGCGCCAGCAGCCGCCCAAAGGATAGCGAAAGCTCCTACAATGAGCAGTTCTTC
>NA|TRBJ1-1|NA|TRBV7-5
CVRTETGGNTEAFF
TGTGTCAGAACCGAGACAGGGGGAAACACTGAAGCTTTCTTT
>NA|TRBJ1-2|NA|TRBV12-3/TRBV12-4
CASSLGQGYGYTF
TGTGCCAGCAGTCTGGGTCAGGGCTATGGCTACACCTTC
>NA|TRBJ2-2|once|TRBV6-1
CASVQGGELFF
TGTGCCAGCGTTCAAGGGGGGGAGCTGTTTTTT
>NA|TRBJ1-6|once|TRBV2
CASSGGAGTNSPLHF
TGTGCCAGCAGTGGGGGAGCAGGTACGAATTCACCCCTCCACTTT
>TRBD2|TRBJ2-7|NA|TRBV19
CASGPSGSLYEQYF
TGTGCCAGTGGTCCTAGCGGGAGTCTATACGAGCAGTACTTC
>NA|TRBJ2-7|NA|TRBV6-2/TRBV6-3
CASSYSKGVEQYF
TGTGCCAGCAGTTACTCGAAGGGTGTCGAGCAGTACTTC
>NA|TRBJ1-6|NA|TRBV13
CASSSRTRGSPLHF
TGTGCCAGCAGCTCCCGGACCCGGGGTTCACCCCTCCACTTT
>TRBD2|TRBJ2-7|NA|TRBV30
CAWERGSSGGGRYEQYF
TGTGCCTGGGAACGCGGGTCTTCTGGCGGGGGGCGCTACGAGCAGTACTTC
>NA|TRBJ1-5|once|TRBV10-1
CASSQGSRQPQHF
TGCGCCAGCAGCCAAGGGAGTCGTCAGCCCCAGCATTTT
>TRBD2|TRBJ2-3|NA|TRBV6-5
CATASSGRDTQYF
TGTGCCACCGCTTCAAGCGGGAGAGATACGCAGTATTTT
>TRBD1|TRBJ1-3|NA|TRBV5-1
CASSLGQGIGNTIYF
TGCGCCAGCAGCTTGGGACAGGGGATTGGAAACACCATATATTTT
>NA|TRBJ2-1|NA|TRBV20-1
CSASGGASSYNEQFF
TGCAGTGCTAGTGGAGGGGCGAGCTCCTACAATGAGCAGTTCTTC
>NA|TRBJ2-1|NA|TRBV5-1
CASSRKTTGAESSYNEQFF
TGCGCCAGCAGCCGAAAAACAACCGGGGCAGAGAGCTCCTACAATGAGCAGTTCTTC
>TRBD2|TRBJ2-2|NA|TRBV7-9
CASSPRVSGRNTGELFF
TGTGCCAGCAGCCCTCGGGTTAGCGGGAGAAACACCGGGGAGCTGTTTTTT
>NA|TRBJ2-1|once|TRBV19
CASRTLLRQGGEQFF
TGTGCCAGTAGGACTTTACTTCGACAGGGAGGTGAGCAGTTCTTC
>TRBD2|TRBJ2-1|NA|TRBV4-3
CASSLELGLAGFQQFF
TGCGCCAGCAGCCTAGAGCTAGGACTAGCGGGATTTCAGCAGTTCTTC
>TRBD1|TRBJ1-5|NA|TRBV5-5
CASSSYGQGSNQPQHF
TGTGCCAGCAGCTCCTATGGACAGGGAAGCAATCAGCCCCAGCATTTT
>NA|TRBJ1-1|NA|TRBV12-3/TRBV12-4
CASSVDVGTEAFF
TGTGCCAGCAGCGTCGACGTTGGCACTGAAGCTTTCTTT
>TRBD1|TRBJ2-2|NA|TRBV4-1
CASSQVLRTGDTGELFF
TGCGCCAGCAGCCAAGTTCTGCGGACAGGCGACACCGGGGAGCTGTTTTTT
>NA|TRBJ1-4|NA|TRBV10-3
CAISPEGEKLFF
TGTGCCATCAGTCCCGAGGGGGAAAAACTGTTTTTT